Presented here are 18 T cell receptor beta chains from one specimen sequenced in a study of neurological immune-mediated disorders. Time point meaning: longitudinal time-point 3. A single record per CDR3 protein comes from TCRdb applying MiXCR to the 5' RACE reads. This table has fewer than 85,000 distinct CDR3 sequences, 4.3% appearing once. Sequencing input: PBMCs. All receptors derive from a woman aged 55-69 years with multiple sclerosis.

This clonotype occurred many times. The chain employs TRBV5-6 and TRBJ2-5; perhaps D is TRBD1 or TRBD2 (6 bases each). Germline CDR1 SGHDT, CDR2 YYEEEE. CDR3 size: 15 residues. The V end lost 2 bases, the J end lost 5 bases, and 16 bases lay between the germline ends. The CDR3 nucleotides read TGTGCCAGCAGCTTTCGCCGGAACGGGGGCGAGACCCAGTACTTC. It yields the protein CASSFRRNGGETQYF.

This clonotype was seen at least ten times. The gene calls are TRBV20-1 and TRBJ2-2; D may be TRBD2 (6 bases). Trimming removed 1 base at V and 4 bases at J, with 16 bases between. The CDR3 extends over 16 amino acids. The germline gives CDR1 DFQATT, CDR2 SNEGSKA (reference sequence). CDR3 in DNA: TGCAGTGCTAGAGCTGGGGCGGGGTCTACCACCGGGGAGCTGTTTTTT. It yields the protein CSARAGAGSTTGELFF.

This clonotype was detected only a few times. The V gene is TRBV12-3 or TRBV12-4, the J gene TRBJ2-3, with D hard to call. Trimming pared 2 bases from V and 7 bases from J, leaving 4 bases between. This CDR3 has 11 residues. CDR3 region: CASSLLYTQYF. The CDR3, as DNA: TGTGCCAGCAGTTTACTATATACGCAGTATTTT.

The table lists this clonotype with many counts. V usage is TRBV20-1 and J usage is TRBJ2-3; possible D gene TRBD2, 6 bases. V was trimmed by 3 bases and J by 2 bases, leaving 15 bases between them. Looked up from germline, CDR1 is DFQATT and CDR2 is SNEGSKA (reference sequence). The CDR3 extends over 15 amino acids. In nucleotides, the CDR3 is TGCAGTGCTAGCCTCAGCGGGCGGTCCACAGATACGCAGTATTTT. It specifies CSASLSGRSTDTQYF.

This clonotype was detected many times. The genes are TRBV9 and TRBJ1-4; D is unclear. The CDR3 is 15 amino acids. The V end was cut by 0 bases, the J end by 7 bases, with 13 bases between. Looked up from germline, CDR1 is SGDLS and CDR2 is YYNGEE. Here the CDR3 DNA reads TGTGCCAGCAGCGTAGCCCACCTTCGGGGTGAAAAACTGTTTTTT. Its protein product is CASSVAHLRGEKLFF. Variable domain in full (rest from reference TRBV9 and TRBJ1-4): DSGVTQTPKHLITATGQRVTLRCSPRSGDLSVYWYQQSLDQGLQFLIQYYNGEERAKGNILERFSAQQFPDLHSELNLSSLELGDSALYFCASSVAHLRGEKLFFGSGTQLSVL.

Ten or more counts support this clonotype. The chain links TRBV12-3 or TRBV12-4 to TRBJ2-7; D ambiguous. This CDR3 comprises 17 residues. V gave up 0 bases and J gave up 2 bases, with 17 bases separating them. CDR3 DNA sequence: TGTGCCAGCAGTTTAGCACTGCCACCTGGGCCCACCTACGAGCAGTACTTC. This encodes CASSLALPPGPTYEQYF.

This clonotype was recorded many times. The V call is TRBV12-3 or TRBV12-4, the J call TRBJ2-3; 7 positions agree with TRBD1. Trimming cost V 6 bases and J 4 bases; bases outside gene matches: 7. This CDR3 has 14 residues. CDR3 bases: TGTGCCAGCAGGTTCACAGGGGTTGCAGATACGCAGTATTTT. Its translation is CASRFTGVADTQYF.

In its sample, this clonotype was seen many times. The rearrangement links TRBV7-9 to TRBJ2-7; a weak D match, TRBD1 (6 bases). The CDR3 is made up of 16 amino acids. Germline values: CDR1 SEHNR, CDR2 FQNEAQ (reference sequence). V was trimmed by 2 bases and J by 5 bases, leaving 19 bases between them. CDR3 in DNA: TGTGCCAGCAGCTTATCTGGCATCGCAGGGGCGGACGAGCAGTACTTC. Residues: CASSLSGIAGADEQYF.

This clonotype was found many times. The chain links TRBV28 to TRBJ1-5, with D unresolved. The CDR3 totals 14 residues. CDR1 is MDHEN and CDR2 is SYDVKM in the germline V gene. Trimming shortened V by 2 bases and J by 0 bases, and 5 bases separated the two germline ends. The CDR3 bases are TGTGCCAGCAGTTTACCCCCTAGCAATCAGCCCCAGCATTTT. Translating it yields CASSLPPSNQPQHF.

This clonotype was observed many times. The chain couples TRBV5-1 to TRBJ2-3, with D unresolved. CDR1 SGHRS and CDR2 YFSETQ come from the germline V gene. Trimming pared 2 bases from V and 1 base from J, leaving 8 bases between. The CDR3 has 14 amino acids. CDR3 protein: CASSFPGGTDTQYF. CDR3 coding DNA: TGCGCCAGCAGCTTCCCTGGAGGCACAGATACGCAGTATTTT.

This clonotype was detected many times. This chain uses TRBV15 with TRBJ1-6; the D is unclear. Trimming cost V 3 bases and J 9 bases, with 15 bases left between them. Germline values: CDR1 LNHNV, CDR2 YYDKDF (reference sequence). The CDR3 length is 15 residues. CDR3 loop: CATSSTLILGSPLHF. As DNA, the CDR3 is TGTGCCACCAGCAGTACCCTTATACTGGGTTCACCCCTCCACTTT.

This clonotype was recorded at least ten times. The V gene is TRBV15, the J gene TRBJ1-2, with 8 bases identical to TRBD1. Germline CDR1 is LNHNV and CDR2 is YYDKDF (reference sequence). CDR3 size: 18 residues. Trimming took 0 bases from V and 4 from J; bases not matched to a gene: 13. CDR3 nucleotide sequence: TGTGCCACCAGCAGAGATGGGGGCGCAGGGGGCGCAGGCTATGGCTACACCTTC. It specifies CATSRDGGAGGAGYGYTF. The whole variable domain, remainder taken from reference TRBV15 and TRBJ1-2, is DAMVIQNPRYQVTQFGKPVTLSCSQTLNHNVMYWYQQKSSQAPKLLFHYYDKDFNNEADTPDNFQSRRPNTSFCFLDIRSPGLGDTAMYLCATSRDGGAGGAGYGYTFGSGTRLTVV.

This clonotype was counted ten times or more. The J gene is TRBJ2-7, the V gene TRBV5-1; 8 bases fit TRBD1. The V and J ends lost 1 base and 7 bases, in that order; junction bases with no gene match: 7. The CDR3 covers 14 residues. Germline CDR1 and CDR2: SGHRS and YFSETQ. DNA for the CDR3: TGCGCCAGCAGCTTGATAGGACAGGGAGGAGAGCAGTACTTC. Encoded protein: CASSLIGQGGEQYF.

The sample holds many counts of this clonotype. The chain carries TRBV24-1 and TRBJ1-2; TRBD1 aligns across 7 bases. Trimming cost V 4 bases and J 6 bases; bases outside gene matches: 7. Germline V gene data show CDR1 as KGHDR and CDR2 as SFDVKD. The CDR3 runs 14 residues. The CDR3 loop reads CATSDSTGINGYTF. DNA for the CDR3: TGTGCCACCAGTGACTCGACAGGGATCAATGGCTACACCTTC.

This clonotype was counted ten times or more. The V gene is TRBV5-6, the J gene TRBJ1-5, with TRBD1 identical over 9 bases. Germline loops: CDR1 SGHDT, CDR2 YYEEEE. The V and J ends lost 1 base and 4 bases, in that order; junction bases with no gene match: 6. The CDR3 length is 16 residues. This CDR3 reads CASSLRDRVQNQPQHF. DNA of the CDR3: TGTGCCAGCAGCTTGAGGGACAGGGTCCAAAATCAGCCCCAGCATTTT.

This clonotype was detected ten times or more. The chain is built from TRBV5-1 and TRBJ1-6; TRBD1 might be the D (5 bases). CDR1 and CDR2 from the germline V gene are SGHRS and YFSETQ. The CDR3 covers 14 residues. Trimming shortened V by 4 bases and J by 7 bases, and 12 bases separated the two germline ends. The CDR3 DNA is TGCGCCAGCAGCCTGACAGCCCAGAATTCACCCCTCCACTTT. It encodes CASSLTAQNSPLHF.

In its sample, this clonotype was seen many times. The chain combines TRBV12-3 or TRBV12-4 with TRBJ2-2; D call uncertain. This CDR3 has 13 residues. V was pared by 5 bases and J by 4 bases, with 8 bases between. CDR3: CASSPLTTGELFF. CDR3 coding DNA: TGTGCCAGCAGTCCTCTAACCACCGGGGAGCTGTTTTTT.

This clonotype was seen at least ten times. The V gene is TRBV15, the J gene TRBJ2-7; D is perhaps TRBD1 (7 bases). CDR1 is LNHNV, CDR2 YYDKDF, per germline (reference sequence). The CDR3 is 16 amino acids. Trimming took 0 bases from V and 4 from J, leaving 16 bases between them. CDR3 sequence: CATSRDLRQGGYEQYF. The DNA of the CDR3 is TGTGCCACCAGCAGAGATCTTCGGCAGGGGGGATACGAGCAGTACTTC.